This TCR beta chain was recovered during a study of blood T cell repertoires in COVID-19. Study as a whole: The study drew acute and convalescent COVID-19 samples from the United States, Italy and Spain. The analysed material was cDNA or gDNA that came from T cells, B-cell-depleted T cells, or PBMCs.

Original processing notes: It was from reference gene primer amplification that nucleated cell counts were estimated. Some clones are missing from TCRdb's copy, which holds only in-frame ones; the method was immunoSEQ multiplex PCR. D and trimming were read from the DNA, whereas the V and J calls and clone size are those reported in that table. The repertoire holds about 440,000 clones, with roughly 89% as singletons. The CDR3 consists of 15 residues. Trimming cost V 2 bases and J 0 bases, with 11 bases left between them. In germline, CDR1 is SGHRS, CDR2 YFSETQ. The genes are TRBV5-1 and TRBJ1-1; D may be TRBD1 (6 bases). What was sequenced was peripheral blood. This receptor was taken from a woman in her twenties or thirties with acute or convalescent COVID-19. In DNA, the CDR3 is TGCGCCAGCAGCTTACTACAGGGTCTGAACACTGAAGCTTTCTTT. Its protein is CASSLLQGLNTEAFF.